This TCR beta chain comes out of a study of cytomegalovirus exposure and HLA in healthy donors. Notes on this clone: The antigen is unknown.

V was shortened by 8 bases and J by 5 bases, with 18 bases between the two germline ends. Germline V CDR1 and CDR2: MNHNS, SASEGT. The CDR3 is 14 amino acids. The PCR had 60 Vbeta and 13 Jbeta primers. Libraries were prepared by immunoSEQ multiplex PCR; TCRdb keeps only in-frame clonotypes and omits some of them. The sample has roughly 110,000 clones; 70% to 80% are singletons. Study results and limitations: In a later analysis, TCR beta V- and J-gene trimming showed a link to a missense DCLRE1C variant. Among TCR sequences, most were rare, though some public TCRs appeared in many donors.

This TCR was recovered from a female donor in good health and CMV-seronegative. The chain uses TRBV6-1 and TRBJ2-5; perhaps TRBD1 as D (6 bases). Sequencing was carried out using PBMCs. The CDR3 DNA is TGTGCCAGCCGGTTACAGGGCTTAAAGGAGACCCAGTACTTC. Encoded protein: CASRLQGLKETQYF.